This TCR beta chain derives from a study of blood T cells in healthy people across ages. Study results and limitations: Per million T cells, the diversity of TCR beta decreased roughly linearly as age advanced. It was not possible, with unsorted PBMCs, to conclusively compare naive and antigen-experienced cells.

Trimming took 1 base from V and 8 from J; bases not matched to a gene: 9. The CDR3 covers 16 residues. Germline V lookup: CDR1 SGHVS, CDR2 FNYEAQ. The use of a sample-barcoded 5' primer and a J-beta primer mix characterized a second PCR of about 6 to 12 cycles. TCRdb re-called the 5' RACE reads through MiXCR, storing one row per CDR3 protein. The sample gives some 1.5 million distinct CDR3 sequences, roughly 30% of which show up once; 7% to 9% is in the top ten. About this clonotype: Its matching antigen is unknown.

Drawn from each donor were roughly 9.4 milliliters of peripheral blood. The chain uses TRBV7-6 and TRBJ2-1; TRBD2 agrees at 9 bases. Material for sequencing was blood. The receptor's source is a woman aged 30 to 39 in good health. The CDR3 bases are TGTGCCAGCAGCTTAGGGGGCGGGGGGGTATTTGATGAGCAGTTCTTC. This translates into CASSLGGGGVFDEQFF.